The clone carrying this T cell receptor beta chain was counted only a few times. Its antigen is as yet unknown. This sample was taken from a study of T-cell memory formation after mild COVID-19. Broader study findings: Memory from before infection featured some responding clones, which suggests cross-reactive memory joined.

TCRdb re-called the 5' RACE reads with MiXCR, one entry per CDR3 protein. The sample lists about 140,000 distinct CDR3 sequences; 19% were seen once. The sample taken for sequencing was PBMCs or a T cell subset sorted from them (not recorded which). This TCR was recovered from an adult woman who had mild COVID-19 (a few samples of this study predate the infection). Cell type and time point are not known.

The CDR3 DNA follows: TGTGCCACCAGTGATTTACAAGGGACGGGACTAGTTGGTGATACGCAGTATTTT. It yields the protein CATSDLQGTGLVGDTQYF. The rearrangement joins TRBV24-1 to TRBJ2-3; 8 bases are a match to TRBD2. The V segment lost 1 base and the J segment 6 bases; nucleotides outside the gene matches: 14. The CDR3 covers 18 residues. In germline, CDR1 is KGHDR, CDR2 SFDVKD.